This T cell receptor (beta chain) was captured by sequencing in a study of T cells in Graves' hyperthyroidism and ophthalmopathy. The germline V gene has CDR1 ENHRY and CDR2 SYGVKD. CDR3 length: 14 amino acids. Between the trimmed V and J ends, which lost 4 bases and 0 bases, there was a span of 7 bases. This clonotype was detected ten times or more. It was RNA transcripts that yielded the amplified TCR beta CDR3 regions. TCR CDR3 underwent first-round RT-PCR with the HTBI primer set. TCRdb passed the multiplex PCR reads through MiXCR, listing each CDR3 protein once. The data hold fewer than 350,000 distinct CDR3 sequences, with about an eighth observed a single time.

The material sequenced was blood. The TCR was taken from a young woman with Graves' hyperthyroidism that later progressed to Graves' ophthalmopathy. The V call is TRBV10-3, the J call TRBJ1-5, with D hard to call. CDR3 protein: CAISVQYSNQPQHF. The CDR3, as DNA: TGTGCCATCAGTGTCCAGTATAGCAATCAGCCCCAGCATTTT.